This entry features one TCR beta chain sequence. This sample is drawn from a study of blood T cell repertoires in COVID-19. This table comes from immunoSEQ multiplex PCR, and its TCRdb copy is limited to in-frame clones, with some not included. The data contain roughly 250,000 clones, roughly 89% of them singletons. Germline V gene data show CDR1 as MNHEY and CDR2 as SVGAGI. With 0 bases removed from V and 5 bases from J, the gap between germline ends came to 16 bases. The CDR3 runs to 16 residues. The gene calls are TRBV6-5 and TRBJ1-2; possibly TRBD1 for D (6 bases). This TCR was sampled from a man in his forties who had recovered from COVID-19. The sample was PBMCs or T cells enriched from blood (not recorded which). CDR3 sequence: CASSYSSLQGHYGYTF. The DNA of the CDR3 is TGTGCCAGCAGTTACTCCTCGTTGCAGGGACATTATGGCTACACCTTC.